The entry below describes one TCR beta chain. Its antigen remains unidentified. This record belongs to a study of T cells in localized non-small cell lung cancer. Study conclusions and caveats: Adjacent lung was found to contain a median about 60 of the top 100 tumor clones. Uninvolved adjacent lung showed the highest T cell clonality, exceeding tumor. Because sequencing included only one region (of the tumor), heterogeneity remains possible.

Using immunoSEQ multiplex PCR, the repertoire was profiled, and TCRdb retains in-frame clones only, with some absent. Of tens of thousands of clones in the sample, approximately 87% were seen once. This receptor was obtained from a woman aged 35-70 years with stage II squamous cell lung carcinoma. Specimen: PBMCs, collected before any cancer treatment.

The CDR3 protein is CASALGWGSNQPQHF. CDR3 in DNA: TGTGCCAGCGCCCTGGGGTGGGGGAGCAATCAGCCCCAGCATTTT. This chain joins TRBV5-6 and TRBJ1-5, with a possible D match to TRBD1 (5 bases). The V end was cut by 7 bases, the J end by 1 base, with 15 bases between. Per the germline V gene, CDR1 is SGHDT and CDR2 is YYEEEE. The CDR3 is 15 amino acids.